These 19 T cell receptor beta chains came from one sample sequenced in a study of blood T cell repertoires in COVID-19. Clones were read by immunoSEQ multiplex PCR, and TCRdb kept only the in-frame ones, dropping some. The repertoire consists of 80,000 to 85,000 clones, with around 88% occurring once and the leading ten covering 4.8%. The specimen was peripheral blood. These receptors came from a woman of 80 years or more with acute or convalescent COVID-19.

The genes are TRBV11-2 and TRBJ2-7; a possible D gene is TRBD1 (6 bases). The CDR3 runs to 12 residues. Germline V gene sequence: CDR1 SGHAT, CDR2 FQNNGV. Trimming removed 5 bases at V and 3 bases at J, with 8 bases between. The DNA for the CDR3 is TGTGCCAGCAGCCTCAGGGGCTACGAGCAGTACTTC. This gives the protein CASSLRGYEQYF.

CDR3 region: CASSVPGTGSGYTF. The CDR3 bases are TGTGCCAGCAGCGTACCCGGGACAGGGAGTGGCTACACCTTC. The chain couples TRBV9 to TRBJ1-2, with 9 nucleotides matching TRBD1. Germline V gene data show CDR1 as SGDLS and CDR2 as YYNGEE. The CDR3 has 14 amino acids. Unmatched junction bases numbered 5, after V lost 1 base and J lost 7 bases. The whole variable domain, remainder taken from reference TRBV9 and TRBJ1-2, is DSGVTQTPKHLITATGQRVTLRCSPRSGDLSVYWYQQSLDQGLQFLIQYYNGEERAKGNILERFSAQQFPDLHSELNLSSLELGDSALYFCASSVPGTGSGYTFGSGTRLTVV.

The genes are TRBV5-4 and TRBJ2-5; TRBD2 aligns across 13 bases. Unmatched junction bases numbered 10, after V lost 3 bases and J lost 5 bases. The CDR3 runs 17 residues. Germline assignment: CDR1 SGHNT and CDR2 YYREEE (reference sequence). As DNA, the CDR3 is TGTGCCAGCAGCTCCCGACTAGCGGGGGGACGTTGGGAGACCCAGTACTTC. This sequence encodes CASSSRLAGGRWETQYF.

The rearrangement links TRBV5-6 to TRBJ1-1; 10 bases are shared with TRBD1. The junction had 6 bases not matched to a gene; V was cut back by 4 bases and J by 6 bases. CDR3 length: 14 residues. Germline V lookup: CDR1 SGHDT, CDR2 YYEEEE. In DNA form, the CDR3 reads TGTGCCAGCAGCCGGGGACAGGGGAGTGCTGAAGCTTTCTTT. Translating gives CASSRGQGSAEAFF.

This chain uses TRBV19 with TRBJ1-4, with D unclear. The CDR3 has 14 residues. CDR1 LNHDA and CDR2 SQIVND come from the germline V gene (reference sequence). V was clipped by 3 bases and J by 9 bases, with 14 bases between them. The CDR3 coding sequence is TGTGCCAGTAGTATCAACGTCCAGGTCCAAAAACTGTTTTTT. This encodes CASSINVQVQKLFF.

The rearrangement uses TRBV5-1 and TRBJ1-6; 8 bases fit TRBD1. Trimming took 4 bases from V and 3 from J; bases not matched to a gene: 9. The CDR3 is 17 amino acids. From germline, CDR1 is SGHRS and CDR2 YFSETQ. The CDR3, as DNA: TGCGCCAGCAGCCTGACCGGGACAGGCGGCTATAATTCACCCCTCCACTTT. This codes for CASSLTGTGGYNSPLHF.

This chain uses TRBV30 with TRBJ1-6, with 8 bases aligning to TRBD1. V lost 1 base and J lost 8; bases outside the gene matches: 4. Germline V gene lookup returns CDR1 GTSNPN and CDR2 SVGIG (reference sequence). The CDR3 totals 14 residues. As DNA, the CDR3 is TGTGCCTGGAGTGACGGACAGGGTTATTCACCCCTCCACTTT. Amino acids: CAWSDGQGYSPLHF.

This chain links TRBV5-1 with TRBJ2-5; TRBD1 aligns across 8 bases. The J segment lost 1 base and the V segment lost 3 bases, leaving 8 bases of the junction unmatched. CDR3 length: 16 amino acids. CDR1 is SGHRS, CDR2 YFSETQ, per germline. DNA for the CDR3: TGCGCCAGCAGCTCTGGACAGGGAACCTTCCAAGAGACCCAGTACTTC. Its translation is CASSSGQGTFQETQYF. Full variable domain (rest looked up from reference TRBV5-1 and TRBJ2-5): KAGVTQTPRYLIKTRGQQVTLSCSPISGHRSVSWYQQTPGQGLQFLFEYFSETQRNKGNFPGRFSGRQFSNSRSEMNVSTLELGDSALYLCASSSGQGTFQETQYFGPGTRLLVL.

This chain links TRBV6-5 with TRBJ1-3; D is possibly TRBD1 (5 bases). This CDR3 contains 16 residues. The germline V and J ends were trimmed by 2 bases and 0 bases, with 11 bases remaining between them. Germline V lookup: CDR1 MNHEY, CDR2 SVGAGI. CDR3 region: CASSYRGKGSGNTIYF. In DNA, the CDR3 is TGTGCCAGCAGTTACAGGGGAAAGGGCTCTGGAAACACCATATATTTT.

This clone was counted between two and nine times. V gene TRBV5-5 combines with J gene TRBJ1-6, with TRBD1 matching over 9 bases. The CDR3 contains 17 residues. Germline V gene lookup returns CDR1 SGHKS and CDR2 YYEKEE (reference sequence). V lost 4 bases and J lost 1; bases outside the gene matches: 6. The CDR3 DNA follows: TGTGCCAGCAGCGGGGGCGGGACAGGGTCCTATAATTCACCCCTCCACTTT. It encodes CASSGGGTGSYNSPLHF.

The CDR3 region is CASSAAGGLFDTQYF. The CDR3 nucleotides read TGTGCCAGCAGCGCGGCGGGGGGGCTCTTTGATACGCAGTATTTT. The chain couples TRBV9 to TRBJ2-3; the match to TRBD2 covers 9 bases. This CDR3 has 15 residues. Germline V gene sequence: CDR1 SGDLS, CDR2 YYNGEE. With V trimmed by 3 bases and J by 6 bases, 8 bases remained unmatched.

The chain uses TRBV15 and TRBJ1-5; 7 bases agree with TRBD1. Germline trimming cut 2 bases from V and 3 bases from J; bases unmatched to any gene: 10. Germline loops: CDR1 LNHNV, CDR2 YYDKDF (reference sequence). CDR3 length equals 17 residues. CDR3 coding DNA: TGTGCCACCAGCAGATCAAGGGGGCTATCCTCCAATCAGCCCCAGCATTTT. Its translation is CATSRSRGLSSNQPQHF.

This rearrangement joins TRBV25-1 to TRBJ1-3; a possible D gene is TRBD1 (6 bases). The CDR3 has 12 residues. Per the germline V gene, CDR1 is MGHDK and CDR2 is SYGVNS. Trimming cost V 5 bases and J 7 bases, with 9 bases left between them. CDR3 sequence: CASSQGSNTIYF. DNA for the CDR3: TGTGCCAGCAGTCAGGGGAGTAACACCATATATTTT.

This chain connects TRBV19 to TRBJ1-3, with no clear D. This CDR3 contains 17 residues. CDR1 is LNHDA, CDR2 SQIVND, per germline (reference sequence). Between the trimmed V and J ends, which lost 4 bases and 0 bases, there was a span of 16 bases. CDR3 loop: CASSKVGSSSSGNTIYF. In DNA form, the CDR3 reads TGTGCCAGTAGTAAGGTTGGCAGTTCTAGCTCTGGAAACACCATATATTTT.

This clone was counted a single time. This chain joins TRBV12-3 or TRBV12-4 and TRBJ2-4; D is possibly TRBD2 (6 bases). The CDR3 is 13 residues long. Trimming left V 7 bases short and J 6 bases short, with 13 bases between. The CDR3 DNA reads TGTGCCAGCACCTTACGGGGGAGAAACATTCAGTACTTC. Encoded protein: CASTLRGRNIQYF.

V is TRBV7-3 and J is TRBJ2-1; no clear D. The CDR3 spans 15 residues. CDR1 and CDR2 (germline): SGHTA, FQGTGA. Trimming left V 5 bases short and J 7 bases short, with 18 bases between. The DNA of the CDR3 is TGTGCCAGCAGCCTGGGCCAGTCCCCGGCTAATGAGCAGTTCTTC. Translation: CASSLGQSPANEQFF. Full variable domain (outside the CDR3, taken from reference TRBV7-3 and TRBJ2-1): GAGVSQTPSNKVTEKGKYVELRCDPISGHTALYWYRQSLGQGPEFLIYFQGTGAADDSGLPNDRFFAVRPEGSVSTLKIQRTERGDSAVYLCASSLGQSPANEQFFGPGTRLTVL.

This clone showed up many times. The CDR3 loop is CASSQTGSPFTYEQYF. The CDR3 nucleotides are TGCGCCAGCAGCCAGACAGGTTCCCCCTTCACCTACGAGCAGTACTTC. This sequence joins TRBV4-1 and TRBJ2-7; maybe TRBD1 (6 bases). CDR1 and CDR2 from the germline V gene are MGHRA and YSYEKL. The CDR3 contains 16 residues. Deletions cut 3 bases from V and 2 bases from J, with 17 bases between.

This chain links TRBV14 with TRBJ1-1, with D possibly TRBD1 on 5 matching bases. This CDR3 is built from 12 residues. Trimming took 5 bases from V and 10 from J, leaving 14 bases between them. From germline, CDR1 is SGHDN and CDR2 FVKESK. The CDR3 spells CASSTHPGGAFF. DNA of the CDR3: TGTGCCAGCAGCACCCACCCGGGGGGAGCTTTCTTT.

This chain joins TRBV4-2 and TRBJ2-5; D is perhaps TRBD2 (7 bases). The CDR3 loop spans 15 amino acids. Germline values: CDR1 LGHNA, CDR2 YNFKEQ. V was shortened by 4 bases and J by 5 bases, with 17 bases between the two germline ends. In DNA, the CDR3 is TGTGCCAGCAGCCTCTCCCCAGGGGAGGGTGAGACCCAGTACTTC. Amino acids: CASSLSPGEGETQYF.